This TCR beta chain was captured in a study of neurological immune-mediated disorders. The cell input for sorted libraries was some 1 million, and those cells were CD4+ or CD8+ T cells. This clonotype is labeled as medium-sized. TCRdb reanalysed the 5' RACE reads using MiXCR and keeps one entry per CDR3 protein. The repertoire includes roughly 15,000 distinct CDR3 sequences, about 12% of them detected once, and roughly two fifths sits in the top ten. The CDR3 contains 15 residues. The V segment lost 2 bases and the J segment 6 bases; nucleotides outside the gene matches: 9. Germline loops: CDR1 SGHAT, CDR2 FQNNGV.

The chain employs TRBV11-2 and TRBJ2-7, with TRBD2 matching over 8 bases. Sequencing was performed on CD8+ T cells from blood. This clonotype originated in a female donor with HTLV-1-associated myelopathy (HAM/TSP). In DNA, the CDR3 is TGTGCCAGCAGCTTACCTTCTCGTGCGGGGGGCGAGCAGTACTTC. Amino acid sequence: CASSLPSRAGGEQYF. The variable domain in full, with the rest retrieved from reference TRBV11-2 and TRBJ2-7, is EAGVAQSPRYKIIEKRQSVAFWCNPISGHATLYWYQQILGQGPKLLIQFQNNGVVDDSQLPKDRFSAERLKGVDSTLKIQPAKLEDSAVYLCASSLPSRAGGEQYFGPGTRLTVT.